The 27 T cell receptor beta chains given below trace back to one sample, sequenced in a study of CD8+ T cells in alopecia areata. cDNA serving as the sequencing template came from extracted, reverse transcribed RNA. Libraries were prepared by immunoSEQ multiplex PCR; TCRdb keeps only in-frame clonotypes and omits some of them. The sample contains approximately 89,000 clones, roughly 47% of which appear only once. The sequencing input was CD4+ T cells sorted from blood. Receptor source: a human donor with alopecia areata.

The genes are TRBV29-1 and TRBJ2-1; possibly TRBD2 for D (6 bases). Germline CDR1 reads SQVTM; CDR2 reads ANQGSEA. V was clipped by 4 bases and J by 5 bases, with 15 bases between them. This CDR3 comprises 14 residues. DNA for the CDR3: TGCAGCGTTGGGTTCGGGACTTCTGACAATGAGCAGTTCTTC. This gives the protein CSVGFGTSDNEQFF.

The chain uses TRBV7-2 and TRBJ2-1; 8 bases line up with TRBD2. V was pared by 4 bases and J by 6 bases, with 11 bases of the junction left unmatched. Germline-derived CDR1 and CDR2 are SGHTA and FQGNSA. This CDR3 region has 16 residues. The CDR3 reads CASSSDPGLVANEQFF. The CDR3 DNA sequence: TGTGCCAGCAGCTCCGACCCGGGACTAGTAGCCAATGAGCAGTTCTTC.

The CDR3 sequence is CASSQLVDTEAFF. The CDR3 region has the DNA TGCGCCAGCAGTCAATTGGTGGACACTGAAGCTTTCTTT. V and J are TRBV23-1 and TRBJ1-1; D ambiguous. TRBV23-1 is assigned to the ORF class and has an uncertain function. Trimming took 1 base from V and 3 from J, leaving 6 bases between them. This CDR3 spans 13 amino acids.

This clone turned up a few times. Other nucleotide sequences in the sample specify the same CDR3. V and J are TRBV29-1 and TRBJ2-1; D gene uncertain. CDR3 length: 11 amino acids. Trimming stripped 0 bases from V and 9 bases from J, with 6 bases between. Germline-derived CDR1 and CDR2 are SQVTM and ANQGSEA. CDR3 sequence: CSVEDAAEQFF. CDR3 bases: TGCAGCGTTGAAGATGCGGCTGAGCAGTTCTTC.

J is TRBJ1-1 and V is TRBV27; no clear D gene. Between the trimmed V and J ends, which lost 8 bases and 11 bases, there was a span of 18 bases. The CDR3 contains 12 residues. The germline V gene encodes CDR1 MNHEY and CDR2 SMNVEV (reference sequence). The CDR3 DNA reads TGTGCCAGCGGGAAGGGTATCGAAGAGGCTTTCTTT. Residues: CASGKGIEEAFF.

This clone has only one observation. The same CDR3 can be traced to other DNA sequences in this sample. The V gene is TRBV30, the J gene TRBJ2-7; no firm D call. Germline lookup yields CDR1 GTSNPN and CDR2 SVGIG (reference sequence). This CDR3 is 11 amino acids long. The V end lost 0 bases, the J end lost 1 base, and 1 base lay between the germline ends. The CDR3 reads CAWSVSYEQYF. Here the CDR3 DNA reads TGTGCCTGGAGTGTGTCCTACGAGCAGTACTTC.

There are a few counts of this clone. CDR3 loop: CSVKKVAGGPYEQYF. CDR3 in DNA: TGCAGCGTCAAAAAGGTAGCGGGAGGGCCCTACGAGCAGTACTTC. V is TRBV29-1 and J is TRBJ2-7, with TRBD2 matching over 11 bases. CDR3 length: 15 amino acids. The germline gives CDR1 SQVTM, CDR2 ANQGSEA. V trimming: 6 bases; J trimming: 2 bases; junction bases outside the gene matches: 9.

This chain joins TRBV27 and TRBJ2-1; TRBD2 might be the D (6 bases). This CDR3 region has 14 residues. The ends were cut back, 6 bases at V and 6 bases at J, with 15 bases in the middle. Germline CDR1 reads MNHEY; CDR2 reads SMNVEV (reference sequence). Here the CDR3 reads CASRGTWWGNEQFF. The CDR3 DNA sequence: TGTGCCAGCAGAGGGACTTGGTGGGGCAATGAGCAGTTCTTC.

This chain uses TRBV30 with TRBJ2-3; 9 nucleotides match TRBD2. The germline V gene has CDR1 GTSNPN and CDR2 SVGIG (reference sequence). This CDR3 comprises 13 residues. The V gene end was trimmed by 8 bases and the J gene end by 3 bases; junction bases not matched to a gene: 6. CDR3 amino acids: CAGASGTTDTQYF. CDR3 DNA: TGTGCCGGCGCTAGCGGGACAACAGATACGCAGTATTTT.

This sequence joins TRBV30 and TRBJ2-7; tentative D call: TRBD2 (6 bases). V lost 0 bases, J lost 1 base, and 10 bases lay in between. The CDR3 covers 14 residues. Germline CDR1 reads GTSNPN; CDR2 reads SVGIG (reference sequence). The chain's CDR3 is CAWSVGGTSYEQYF. The CDR3 DNA sequence: TGTGCCTGGAGTGTTGGAGGGACTTCCTACGAGCAGTACTTC.

CDR3 sequence (DNA): TGTGCCAGCAGCCCTGACAGGGATTCTGGCTACACCTTC. Its protein product is CASSPDRDSGYTF. The chain combines TRBV2 with TRBJ1-2; 7 bases fit TRBD1. The trim removed 6 bases at V and 7 bases at J, leaving 8 bases unmatched. Germline V gene data show CDR1 as SNHLY and CDR2 as FYNNEI. The CDR3 sequence is 13 residues long.

This chain joins TRBV5-1 and TRBJ1-2, with D unclear. This CDR3 comprises 12 residues. The germline V gene has CDR1 SGHRS and CDR2 YFSETQ. The germline V and J ends were trimmed by 0 bases and 6 bases, with 6 bases remaining between them. The CDR3 loop is CASSLERNGYTF. CDR3 bases: TGCGCCAGCAGCTTGGAACGGAATGGCTACACCTTC. Combining the CDR3 with reference TRBV5-1 and TRBJ1-2 gives the whole variable domain KAGVTQTPRYLIKTRGQQVTLSCSPISGHRSVSWYQQTPGQGLQFLFEYFSETQRNKGNFPGRFSGRQFSNSRSEMNVSTLELGDSALYLCASSLERNGYTFGSGTRLTVV.

This clone was counted only a few times. The rearrangement links TRBV29-1 to TRBJ2-5; D tentatively reads TRBD1 or TRBD2 (6 bases each). The CDR3 runs to 12 residues. Trimming took 5 bases from V and 4 from J, leaving 11 bases between them. CDR1 and CDR2 (germline): SQVTM, ANQGSEA. CDR3 nucleotides: TGCAGCGTTCGGTCGGGGGCAGAGACCCAGTACTTC. Residues: CSVRSGAETQYF.

This clone was recorded only once. The gene calls are TRBV4-1 and TRBJ2-5; 8 nucleotides align to TRBD1. The DNA matches TRBJ2-7 better at its end, which makes the J call doubtful. Germline CDR1 and CDR2: MGHRA and YSYEKL. This CDR3 comprises 15 residues. CDR3 amino acids: CASSQGGTGPYEQYF. The CDR3 DNA sequence: TGCGCCAGCAGCCAAGGGGGGACAGGTCCCTACGAGCAGTACTTC.

As to this clone: Germline is not matched at one junction end, which may reflect a read error. The chain combines TRBV29-1 with TRBJ2-1; D unresolved. Germline assignment: CDR1 SQVTM and CDR2 ANQGSEA. This CDR3 has 16 residues. The DNA of the CDR3 is TGCAGCGTTGACAACCCCAACAAGGGCACCGACAATCAGCAGTTCTTC. This translates into CSVDNPNKGTDNQQFF.

In its sample, this clone was seen a few times. This rearrangement joins TRBV2 to TRBJ1-2, with D possibly matching TRBD1 (6 bases). The germline V and J ends were trimmed by 6 bases and 6 bases, with 23 bases remaining between them. The germline V gene has CDR1 SNHLY and CDR2 FYNNEI. The CDR3 is 16 residues long. CDR3 amino acids: CASRRLLGQPSNGYTF. The CDR3 bases are TGTGCCAGCAGACGCCTTCTTGGACAGCCGAGCAATGGCTACACCTTC.

This chain connects TRBV29-1 to TRBJ1-2; TRBD1 is a possible D gene (6 bases). In germline, CDR1 is SQVTM, CDR2 ANQGSEA. V lost 2 bases and J 1 base, leaving 14 bases between the germline ends. This CDR3 contains 15 residues. The CDR3 loop is CSVENLGGVNYGYTF. DNA for the CDR3: TGCAGCGTTGAAAATCTAGGGGGAGTTAACTATGGCTACACCTTC. Variable domain in full (rest from reference TRBV29-1 and TRBJ1-2): SAVISQKPSRDICQRGTSLTIQCQVDSQVTMMFWYRQQPGQSLTLIATANQGSEATYESGFVIDKFPISRPNLTFSTLTVSNMSPEDSSIYLCSVENLGGVNYGYTFGSGTRLTVV.

This clone has just a few counts. This chain joins TRBV7-2 and TRBJ2-1, with a weak D call TRBD1 (5 bases). The V gene's germline CDR1 is SGHTA and CDR2 FQGNSA. The CDR3 is 13 residues long. V lost 1 base, J lost 15 bases, and 16 bases lay in between. This CDR3 is CASSLDMTASRFF. The CDR3 DNA is TGTGCCAGCAGCTTAGATATGACAGCTTCTAGGTTCTTC.

The rearrangement joins TRBV6-6 to TRBJ1-1; D remains unclear. Trimming cost V 7 bases and J 5 bases, with 8 bases left between them. Germline assignment: CDR1 MNHNY and CDR2 SVGAGI (reference sequence). The CDR3 covers 11 residues. The CDR3 sequence is CASTETTEAFF. CDR3 nucleotide sequence: TGTGCCAGCACGGAAACTACTGAAGCTTTCTTT.

The chain joins TRBV4-3 to TRBJ2-7, with 9 bases identical to TRBD2. The CDR3 extends over 14 amino acids. Germline CDR1 reads LGHNA; CDR2 reads YSLEER. V was pared by 5 bases and J by 6 bases, with 8 bases of the junction left unmatched. The CDR3 bases are TGCGCCAGCAGCTCCTTAGCGGGAGTCGGCGAGCAGTACTTC. This sequence encodes CASSSLAGVGEQYF.

The rearrangement joins TRBV29-1 to TRBJ1-4, with a possible D match to TRBD1 (6 bases). This CDR3 is built from 13 residues. Trimming took 3 bases from V and 5 from J, leaving 10 bases between them. Germline values: CDR1 SQVTM, CDR2 ANQGSEA. The CDR3 sequence is CSVDWQGNEKLFF. The CDR3 coding sequence is TGCAGCGTTGACTGGCAGGGGAATGAAAAACTGTTTTTT.

This clone has a single count. V and J are TRBV11-3 and TRBJ1-1; TRBD1 might be the D (5 bases). Germline CDR1 SGHNT, CDR2 YENEEA. V was cut by 5 bases and J by 11 bases, with 18 bases left in between. The CDR3 totals 13 residues. This CDR3 is CASSLSGNRWAFF. The CDR3 coding sequence is TGTGCCAGCAGCCTCTCGGGGAACAGGTGGGCTTTCTTT.

The V gene is TRBV29-1, the J gene TRBJ2-2, with unresolved D. The ends were cut back, 6 bases at V and 5 bases at J, with 7 bases in the middle. The CDR3 loop spans 11 amino acids. From germline, CDR1 is SQVTM and CDR2 ANQGSEA. The CDR3 reads CSVLRTGELFF. Here the CDR3 DNA reads TGCAGCGTCCTGAGGACCGGGGAGCTGTTTTTT.

The V call is TRBV2, the J call TRBJ1-2; TRBD1 might be the D (5 bases). V lost 2 bases to trimming and J lost 4 bases, with 11 bases between them. This CDR3 has 14 amino acids. Germline V gene sequence: CDR1 SNHLY, CDR2 FYNNEI. Written as DNA, the CDR3 is TGTGCCAGCAGTGAACAGGGACCCCTCTATGGCTACACCTTC. Translated, it gives CASSEQGPLYGYTF.

V usage is TRBV30 and J usage is TRBJ2-3; no definite D call. CDR3 length: 14 amino acids. Germline CDR1 GTSNPN, CDR2 SVGIG (reference sequence). The germline V and J ends were trimmed by 0 bases and 2 bases, with 9 bases remaining between them. The CDR3, as DNA: TGTGCCTGGAGTGTTGGCTCAGCCACAGATACGCAGTATTTT. Protein sequence: CAWSVGSATDTQYF.

The table lists this clone with a few counts. The chain links TRBV7-2 to TRBJ2-5; 7 bases agree with TRBD1. This CDR3 contains 13 residues. Per the germline V gene, CDR1 is SGHTA and CDR2 is FQGNSA. Germline trimming cut 6 bases from V and 5 bases from J; bases unmatched to any gene: 6. In DNA form, the CDR3 reads TGTGCCAGCAGTACGACAGGGATGGAGACCCAGTACTTC. This translates into CASSTTGMETQYF.

This clone turned up a few times. CDR3 in DNA: TGTGCCAGCAGCCCTAGCTGGGGAACAGATACGCAGTATTTT. Translating gives CASSPSWGTDTQYF. V and J are TRBV7-9 and TRBJ2-3, with D maybe TRBD2 (5 bases). Germline V CDR1 and CDR2: SEHNR, FQNEAQ (reference sequence). Trimming shortened V by 5 bases and J by 3 bases, and 12 bases separated the two germline ends. The CDR3 extends over 14 amino acids.